Shown below are 20 T cell receptor beta chains from a single sample sequenced in a study of blood T cell repertoires in COVID-19. The assay was immunoSEQ multiplex PCR, and TCRdb's table has in-frame clones only and misses some. The sample lists about 140,000 clones, roughly 79% occurring once. The sequencing sample was made of PBMCs or T cells enriched from blood (not recorded which). Every receptor here comes from a woman in her 50s who had recovered from COVID-19.

Concerning this clone itself: Additional DNA sequences in this sample encode the identical CDR3. The V call is TRBV9, the J call TRBJ2-5, with 14 bases fitting TRBD2. Germline CDR1 is SGDLS and CDR2 is YYNGEE. After removal of 0 bases from V and 5 bases from J, the junction contained 0 bases not matched to a gene. The CDR3 contains 15 residues. The CDR3 spells CASSVGLAGGETQYF. The CDR3 region has the DNA TGTGCCAGCAGCGTAGGACTAGCGGGAGGGGAGACCCAGTACTTC.

The chain recombines TRBV7-2 with TRBJ2-7, with 11 positions matching TRBD2. The CDR3 has 15 residues. Trimming took 5 bases from V and 0 from J; bases not matched to a gene: 3. CDR1 and CDR2 (germline): SGHTA, FQGNSA. The CDR3 loop reads CASSLTSGGSYEQYF. The CDR3 DNA follows: TGTGCCAGCAGCCTCACTAGCGGGGGCTCCTACGAGCAGTACTTC.

The V call is TRBV5-4, the J call TRBJ2-1, with 9 bases that match TRBD2. Germline CDR1 reads SGHNT; CDR2 reads YYREEE (reference sequence). The CDR3 contains 16 residues. V lost 9 bases, J lost 7 bases, and 17 bases stayed unmatched. CDR3 bases: TGTGCCACACTGTGGCAGGGCGGGAGGGCCACGAATGAGCAGTTCTTC. Protein: CATLWQGGRATNEQFF.

The genes are TRBV7-6 and TRBJ1-2; D perhaps matches TRBD1 (6 bases). CDR1 is SGHVS and CDR2 is FNYEAQ in the germline V gene. CDR3 length equals 15 residues. V lost 4 bases and J 8 bases, leaving 20 bases between the germline ends. CDR3 coding DNA: TGTGCCAGCAGCTCCGAGGGGCAGGGGATAGGGGGCTACACCTTC. It yields the protein CASSSEGQGIGGYTF.

The chain combines TRBV2 with TRBJ1-5; 7 bases align to TRBD1. Germline V lookup: CDR1 SNHLY, CDR2 FYNNEI. V dropped 3 bases and J dropped 4; count of bases not matched to a gene: 3. CDR3 length equals 14 residues. As DNA, the CDR3 is TGTGCCAGCAGTGAGACAGGGTTGAATCAGCCCCAGCATTTT. It specifies CASSETGLNQPQHF. Combining the CDR3 with reference TRBV2 and TRBJ1-5 gives the whole variable domain EPEVTQTPSHQVTQMGQEVILRCVPISNHLYFYWYRQILGQKVEFLVSFYNNEISEKSEIFDDQFSVERPDGSNFTLKIRSTKLEDSAMYFCASSETGLNQPQHFGDGTRLSIL.

The V call is TRBV5-6, the J call TRBJ2-7, with D tentatively TRBD1 (6 bases). Germline CDR1 SGHDT, CDR2 YYEEEE. V lost 1 base and J 2 bases, leaving 13 bases between the germline ends. The CDR3 is made up of 15 amino acids. This CDR3 is CASSLWTDEAYEQYF. The CDR3 bases are TGTGCCAGCAGCTTGTGGACAGACGAAGCCTACGAGCAGTACTTC.

V usage is TRBV28 and J usage is TRBJ1-3, with TRBD1 matching over 8 bases. Germline values: CDR1 MDHEN, CDR2 SYDVKM. Trimming at V came to 6 bases and at J to 0 bases, leaving 4 bases not matched to a gene. This CDR3 region has 15 residues. CDR3 region: CASSPTGGSGNTIYF. CDR3 DNA sequence: TGTGCCAGCAGCCCTACAGGGGGCTCTGGAAACACCATATATTTT. Drawing the rest from reference TRBV28 and TRBJ1-3, the complete variable domain is DVKVTQSSRYLVKRTGEKVFLECVQDMDHENMFWYRQDPGLGLRLIYFSYDVKMKEKGDIPEGYSVSREKKERFSLILESASTNQTSMYLCASSPTGGSGNTIYFGEGSWLTVV.

This clone was detected a few times. This chain connects TRBV28 to TRBJ1-4; 8 nucleotides line up with TRBD1. The V segment lost 6 bases and the J segment 2 bases; nucleotides outside the gene matches: 2. CDR3 length: 14 residues. From germline, CDR1 is MDHEN and CDR2 SYDVKM. The CDR3 here is CASRSGGTNEKLFF. Here the CDR3 DNA reads TGTGCCAGCAGATCAGGGGGCACTAATGAAAAACTGTTTTTT.

V usage is TRBV5-1 and J usage is TRBJ2-1; 9 positions agree with TRBD1. After removal of 0 bases from V and 7 bases from J, the junction contained 5 bases not matched to a gene. Looked up from germline, CDR1 is SGHRS and CDR2 is YFSETQ. This CDR3 is built from 15 residues. The DNA for the CDR3 is TGCGCCAGCAGCTTGGAACAGGGGGCGTATAATGAGCAGTTCTTC. Residues: CASSLEQGAYNEQFF.

The chain couples TRBV28 to TRBJ1-1; D perhaps matches TRBD1 (6 bases). Between the trimmed V and J ends, which lost 6 bases and 5 bases, there was a span of 13 bases. Germline-derived CDR1 and CDR2 are MDHEN and SYDVKM. There are 13 residues in the CDR3. The CDR3 loop is CASSRNRVTEAFF. The CDR3 DNA reads as TGTGCCAGCAGCCGAAACAGGGTTACTGAAGCTTTCTTT. The full variable domain, with the rest looked up from reference TRBV28 and TRBJ1-1, is DVKVTQSSRYLVKRTGEKVFLECVQDMDHENMFWYRQDPGLGLRLIYFSYDVKMKEKGDIPEGYSVSREKKERFSLILESASTNQTSMYLCASSRNRVTEAFFGQGTRLTVV.

The genes are TRBV27 and TRBJ2-4; TRBD2 matches 10 bases. CDR3 length: 20 amino acids. Germline trimming cut 4 bases from V and 5 bases from J; bases unmatched to any gene: 20. Germline CDR1 is MNHEY and CDR2 is SMNVEV (reference sequence). Here the CDR3 reads CASSSLGGAGGKPTQNIQYF. The CDR3 region has the DNA TGTGCCAGCAGTTCCTTAGGCGGAGCGGGAGGGAAACCTACACAAAACATTCAGTACTTC.

This clone was observed once. The chain recombines TRBV14 with TRBJ2-1; 9 bases map to TRBD2. This CDR3 is 15 amino acids long. After removal of 4 bases from V and 6 bases from J, the junction contained 7 bases not matched to a gene. Germline CDR1 reads SGHDN; CDR2 reads FVKESK. This CDR3 reads CASSRAGGLSNEQFF. In DNA form, the CDR3 reads TGTGCCAGCAGCCGGGCGGGAGGGCTGAGCAATGAGCAGTTCTTC.

A few counts support this clone. The chain is built from TRBV10-1 and TRBJ2-2; the D is unclear. The germline V gene encodes CDR1 WNHNN and CDR2 SYGVQD (reference sequence). This CDR3 region has 13 residues. V lost 2 bases, J lost 6 bases, and 7 bases lay in between. The CDR3 coding sequence is TGCGCCAGCAGTGAGGGAGAAGCCGGGGAGCTGTTTTTT. Protein sequence: CASSEGEAGELFF.

The CDR3 DNA is TGTGCCTGGTTTGCGGGACAGGGGTACAATGAGCAGTTCTTC. Its translation is CAWFAGQGYNEQFF. The chain combines TRBV30 with TRBJ2-1, with TRBD1 identical over 10 bases. CDR1 and CDR2 (germline): GTSNPN, SVGIG (reference sequence). V trimming: 5 bases; J trimming: 4 bases; junction bases outside the gene matches: 5. The CDR3 has 14 residues.

This chain joins TRBV4-1 and TRBJ1-5; D is perhaps TRBD1 (5 bases). The CDR3 has 15 amino acids. V was cut by 4 bases and J by 7 bases, with 17 bases left in between. CDR1 and CDR2 from the germline V gene are MGHRA and YSYEKL. CDR3 sequence (DNA): TGCGCCAGCAGCCCAACGGGACTTGTGGGACAGCCCCAGCATTTT. Encoded protein: CASSPTGLVGQPQHF.

The chain has TRBV19 and TRBJ2-3, with TRBD2 matching over 7 bases. Trimming took 5 bases from V and 3 from J; bases not matched to a gene: 14. Germline V CDR1 and CDR2: LNHDA, SQIVND (reference sequence). CDR3 length: 17 amino acids. CDR3 amino acids: CASSSGLFSSKTDTQYF. Written as DNA, the CDR3 is TGTGCCAGTAGTTCGGGACTATTTTCCTCTAAAACAGATACGCAGTATTTT.

The genes are TRBV10-1 and TRBJ1-5; the D is unclear. With 3 bases removed from V and 2 bases from J, the gap between germline ends came to 5 bases. The CDR3 is made up of 13 amino acids. Looked up from germline, CDR1 is WNHNN and CDR2 is SYGVQD (reference sequence). The CDR3 DNA reads as TGCGCCAGCAGTGACCTCGGCAATCAGCCCCAGCATTTT. Translation: CASSDLGNQPQHF.

The table lists this clone with a count of one. The chain uses TRBV29-1 and TRBJ2-1; 8 bases match TRBD2. Germline V gives CDR1 SQVTM, CDR2 ANQGSEA. The CDR3 is made up of 15 amino acids. With V trimmed by 3 bases and J by 4 bases, 8 bases remained unmatched. The CDR3 is CSVDQSGSPYNEQFF. CDR3 sequence (DNA): TGCAGCGTTGATCAAAGCGGGAGTCCTTACAATGAGCAGTTCTTC.

The chain joins TRBV27 to TRBJ2-1; perhaps TRBD1 as D (5 bases). Germline values: CDR1 MNHEY, CDR2 SMNVEV (reference sequence). The V end was cut by 3 bases, the J end by 6 bases, with 12 bases between. This CDR3 contains 14 residues. The CDR3 DNA is TGTGCCAGCAGTTTTAATGGGGCCGGCAATGAGCAGTTCTTC. Protein: CASSFNGAGNEQFF.

The chain is built from TRBV7-8 and TRBJ1-3, with 7 bases matching TRBD1. This CDR3 is built from 16 residues. J was trimmed by 0 bases and V by 5 bases; bases with no gene match: 7. CDR1 is SGHVS, CDR2 FQNEAQ, per germline. The CDR3 nucleotides are TGTGCCAGCAGCCCCGACAGGGCCCGCTCTGGAAACACCATATATTTT. This encodes CASSPDRARSGNTIYF.